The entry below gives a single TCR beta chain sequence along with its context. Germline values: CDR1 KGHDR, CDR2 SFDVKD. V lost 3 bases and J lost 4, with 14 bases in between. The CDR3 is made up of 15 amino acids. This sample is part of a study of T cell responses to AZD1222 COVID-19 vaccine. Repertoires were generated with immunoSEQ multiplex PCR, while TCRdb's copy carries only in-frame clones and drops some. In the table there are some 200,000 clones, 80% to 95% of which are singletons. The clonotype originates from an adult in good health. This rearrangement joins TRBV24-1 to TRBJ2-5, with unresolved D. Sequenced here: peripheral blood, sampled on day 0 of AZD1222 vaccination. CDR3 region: CATSDPDPKGETQYF. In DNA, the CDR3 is TGTGCCACCAGTGATCCCGACCCCAAGGGAGAGACCCAGTACTTC.